Below, 9 T cell receptor beta chains from the same sample are listed, as sequenced in a study of shared clonotypes between healthy human individuals. Profiled with immunoSEQ multiplex PCR; TCRdb holds only in-frame clones, not every one. In the table there are fewer than 3 million clones, under 95% of which are singletons. Source material: naive CD4+ T cells from PBMCs. The sample's subset: CD45RA+ positively selected. Every receptor here comes from a young man in good health. Some clones in this sample may be carry-over from other donors' samples.

The rearrangement uses TRBV15 and TRBJ2-7; possibly TRBD1 for D (6 bases). Germline V lookup: CDR1 LNHNV, CDR2 YYDKDF (reference sequence). This CDR3 comprises 16 residues. V was clipped by 0 bases and J by 1 base, with 13 bases between them. DNA of the CDR3: TGTGCCACCAGCAGAGAGGCGTCAGGGGCATCCTACGAGCAGTACTTC. Protein: CATSREASGASYEQYF.

This clone is a singleton in its sample. The chain recombines TRBV28 with TRBJ1-5; D possibly corresponds to TRBD1 (5 bases). Trimming took off 5 bases at V and 6 bases at J, with 14 bases between the two ends. CDR1 is MDHEN, CDR2 SYDVKM, per germline. There are 14 residues in the CDR3. The CDR3 loop is CASSLRVRGQPQHF. DNA for the CDR3: TGTGCCAGCAGTCTCAGGGTCCGGGGTCAGCCCCAGCATTTT.

The rearrangement links TRBV6-5 to TRBJ2-7; 8 bases are a match to TRBD2. Germline-derived CDR1 and CDR2 are MNHEY and SVGAGI. Unmatched junction bases numbered 3, after V lost 5 bases and J lost 9 bases. CDR3 length equals 11 residues. CDR3 nucleotide sequence: TGTGCCAGCAGTAACGGGGGGGTGCAGTACTTC. Translated, it gives CASSNGGVQYF.

The chain has TRBV28 and TRBJ2-7; D not certain. V lost 3 bases and J 6 bases, leaving 9 bases between the germline ends. The CDR3 consists of 12 residues. Germline V gives CDR1 MDHEN, CDR2 SYDVKM. The CDR3 bases are TGTGCCAGCAGTTTCGGTAGAAGCGAGCAGTACTTC. Its protein product is CASSFGRSEQYF.

The chain recombines TRBV5-1 with TRBJ2-1; 10 bases align to TRBD2. The germline V gene encodes CDR1 SGHRS and CDR2 YFSETQ. V dropped 4 bases and J dropped 0; count of bases not matched to a gene: 16. The CDR3 length is 20 residues. Written as DNA, the CDR3 is TGCGCCAGCAGCCCGGGTAGCGGGAGGCCAAAACGTAGCTCCTACAATGAGCAGTTCTTC. Its translation is CASSPGSGRPKRSSYNEQFF.

On this clone: Within the sample, other DNA sequences also encode this same CDR3. J is TRBJ1-1 and V is TRBV5-1; D gene uncertain. The germline V gene has CDR1 SGHRS and CDR2 YFSETQ. V shed 1 base and J shed 2 bases, with 6 bases lying between them. CDR3 size: 13 residues. The CDR3 is CASSLRGNTEAFF. In DNA, the CDR3 is TGCGCCAGCAGCTTGCGGGGAAACACTGAAGCTTTCTTT.

The rearrangement links TRBV9 to TRBJ1-3; D not certain. Germline CDR1 and CDR2: SGDLS and YYNGEE. Trimming shortened V by 0 bases and J by 2 bases, and 9 bases separated the two germline ends. The CDR3 has 15 residues. The CDR3 region is CASSVEPSTGNTIYF. The CDR3 nucleotides read TGTGCCAGCAGCGTAGAGCCCAGCACTGGAAACACCATATATTTT.

This rearrangement joins TRBV6-1 to TRBJ1-1; D is perhaps TRBD1 (5 bases). Trimming shortened V by 0 bases and J by 6 bases, and 17 bases separated the two germline ends. The CDR3 contains 16 residues. Germline CDR1 and CDR2: MNHNS and SASEGT. For the CDR3, the DNA is TGTGCCAGCAGTGAAGCATTATGGGGGTATGACGCTGAAGCTTTCTTT. Amino acid sequence: CASSEALWGYDAEAFF.

The J gene is TRBJ2-5, the V gene TRBV5-1, with TRBD1 identical over 8 bases. Losses at the gene ends were 4 bases for V and 5 bases for J; bases not matched to a gene: 13. The CDR3 loop spans 16 amino acids. Germline V lookup: CDR1 SGHRS, CDR2 YFSETQ. In DNA form, the CDR3 reads TGCGCCAGCAGCAAAGGGGCCCAGGGGGCGCGGGAGACCCAGTACTTC. Translating it yields CASSKGAQGARETQYF.